This T cell receptor beta chain was captured by sequencing in a study of blood T cell repertoires in COVID-19 (dated by TCRdb to 2020 to 2022). Describing the broader study: Samples covering the acute and convalescent phases of COVID-19 were provided by collaborators in the United States, Italy and Spain. Where available, HLA class I and class II types were obtained from metadata supplied by the sample provider rather than from assay-based typing. Deeply sampled blood TCRbeta repertoires from subjects exposed to, actively infected with, or recovered from COVID-19 were included in the dataset. The prospective study material was composed of cDNA or gDNA derived from T cells, B-cell-depleted T cells, or PBMCs. The repertoires were released in a freely available public database intended as a resource for research on the immune response to SARS-CoV-2. The samples were drawn from the first 160 participants of the ongoing ImmuneRACE study and from over 950 subjects provided by 6 global collaborators. A de-identified subject ID, COVID-19 status, age in years and sex were almost always included in the sample metadata.

TCRbeta CDR3 regions were amplified from genomic DNA by means of the immunoSEQ Assay, a bias-controlled multiplex PCR. The study's own analysis went as follows. The number of nucleated cells in each sample was estimated by amplification of reference gene primers within the assay. To quantify the absolute abundance of each unique TCRbeta CDR3 rearrangement, sequence reads were collapsed and filtered. For each sample, productive Simpson clonality was calculated as the square root of Simpson's diversity index across productive rearrangements. Not all clones reach the TCRdb copy of this immuneACCESS table, which keeps in-frame sequences only. Checked studies attribute under half of the gap to unresolved V genes and leave the rest unexplained. The V and J calls and clone size were taken over from that table, and D and trimming were inferred from the DNA. The sample has some 74,000 clones on record, more than 80% of them singletons. Roughly 5% of the sample belongs to the ten largest clones.

Overall study outcomes, separate from this receptor: How much clinical and demographic metadata was included differed by source and by participant, and the metadata was provided uncurated.

Collaborating institutions collected whole blood in K2EDTA tubes following their own protocols. Collaborator samples were shipped for TCRbeta analysis as frozen whole blood, isolated PBMCs, or DNA extracted from either sample type. Remarks on this clone: The antigen this receptor binds is unknown. Per-base quality was not reported, and no clone a single base away is much larger than it.

CDR1 and CDR2, looked up from the germline V gene, are SGHTA and FQGNSA. The CDR3 spans 11 residues, from the cysteine through the phenylalanine. Left in the record is the CDR3 DNA by itself, 33 bases read in frame from the first base. The trim is 6 bases for V and 3 bases for J, with a gap of 4 bases between the germline ends. The source material was peripheral blood. This sequence was found in a woman aged 80 or over with active or convalescent COVID-19. The chain employs TRBV7-2 and TRBJ2-3, with the D gene call left open. The bases read TGTGCCAGCAGTAGAACAGATACGCAGTATTTT. Its product reads: CASSRTDTQYF. The entire variable domain, with the stretches around the CDR3 drawn from the reference TRBV7-2 and TRBJ2-3 proteins, is GAGVSQSPSNKVTEKGKDVELRCDPISGHTALYWYRQSLGQGLEFLIYFQGNSAPDKSGLPSDRFSAERTGGSVSTLTIQRTQQEDSAVYLCASSRTDTQYFGPGTRLTVL.